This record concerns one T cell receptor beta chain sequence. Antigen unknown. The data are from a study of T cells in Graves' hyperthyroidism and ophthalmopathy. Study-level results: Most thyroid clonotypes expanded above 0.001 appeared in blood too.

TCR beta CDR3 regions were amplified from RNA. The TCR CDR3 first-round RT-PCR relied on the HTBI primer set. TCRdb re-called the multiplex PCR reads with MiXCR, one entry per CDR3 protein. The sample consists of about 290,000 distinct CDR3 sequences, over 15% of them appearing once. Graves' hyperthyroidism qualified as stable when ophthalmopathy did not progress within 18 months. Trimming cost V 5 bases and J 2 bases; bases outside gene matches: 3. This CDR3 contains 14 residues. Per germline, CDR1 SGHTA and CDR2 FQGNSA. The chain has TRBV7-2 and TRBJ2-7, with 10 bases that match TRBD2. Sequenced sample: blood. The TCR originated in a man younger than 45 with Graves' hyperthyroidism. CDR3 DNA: TGTGCCAGCAGCCTTAGCGGGAGGCCCTACGAGCAGTACTTC. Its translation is CASSLSGRPYEQYF.